This T cell receptor beta chain was recorded in a study of T cell repertoires in cytomegalovirus infection. Overall study: Use of recently identified HLA-C-restricted and well-studied HLA-B-restricted CMV epitopes was part of the study. Study results and limitations: In two of eight donors, the top clonotype was HLA-C-restricted CMV-specific.

TCRdb processed the reads anew with MiXCR; each CDR3 protein has one entry. The table includes around 100,000 distinct CDR3 sequences, over 25% detected once. This CDR3 has 17 residues. The germline CDR1 and CDR2 sequences are MNHNY and SVGAGI (reference sequence). V was pared by 2 bases and J by 4 bases, with 20 bases between. With respect to this clonotype: Its antigen remains unknown.

The specimen was CD8+ T cells from cultured PBMCs, collected from culture after CMV antigen stimulation. The rearrangement joins TRBV6-6 to TRBJ2-5, with D perhaps matching TRBD1 or TRBD2 (6 bases each). This TCR derives from a human donor in good health (CMV status not recorded). Some clones in this sample may be carry-over from other donors' samples. The CDR3 DNA reads TGTGCCAGCAGTTACGGGGGGCGGGGCAGGACCCTAGAGACCCAGTACTTC. Translation gives CASSYGGRGRTLETQYF.